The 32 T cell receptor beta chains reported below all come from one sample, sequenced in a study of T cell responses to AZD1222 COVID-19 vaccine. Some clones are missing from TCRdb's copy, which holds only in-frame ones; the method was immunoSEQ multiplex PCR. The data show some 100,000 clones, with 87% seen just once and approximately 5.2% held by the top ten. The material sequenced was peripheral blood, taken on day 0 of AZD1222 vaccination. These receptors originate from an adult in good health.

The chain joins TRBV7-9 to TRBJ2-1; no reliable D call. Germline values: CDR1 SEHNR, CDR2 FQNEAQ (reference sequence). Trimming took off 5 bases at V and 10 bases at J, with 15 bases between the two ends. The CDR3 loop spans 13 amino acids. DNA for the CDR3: TGTGCCAGCAGCGACCCTAGGGTAGGGGAGCAGTTCTTC. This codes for CASSDPRVGEQFF. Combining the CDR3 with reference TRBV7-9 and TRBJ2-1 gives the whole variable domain DTGVSQNPRHKITKRGQNVTFRCDPISEHNRLYWYRQTLGQGPEFLTYFQNEAQLEKSRLLSDRFSAERPKGSFSTLEIQRTEQGDSAMYLCASSDPRVGEQFFGPGTRLTVL.

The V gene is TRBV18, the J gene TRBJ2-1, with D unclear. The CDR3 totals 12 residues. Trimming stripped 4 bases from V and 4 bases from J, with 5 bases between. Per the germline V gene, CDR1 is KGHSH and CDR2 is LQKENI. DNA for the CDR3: TGTGCCAGCTCACTCGGATACAATGAGCAGTTCTTC. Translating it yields CASSLGYNEQFF.

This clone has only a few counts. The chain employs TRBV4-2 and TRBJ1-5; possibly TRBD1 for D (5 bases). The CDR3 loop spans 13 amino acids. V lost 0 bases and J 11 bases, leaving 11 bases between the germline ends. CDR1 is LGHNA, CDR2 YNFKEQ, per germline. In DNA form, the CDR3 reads TGTGCCAGCAGCCAAGATCCGGCGGGGGCCCAGCATTTT. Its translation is CASSQDPAGAQHF.

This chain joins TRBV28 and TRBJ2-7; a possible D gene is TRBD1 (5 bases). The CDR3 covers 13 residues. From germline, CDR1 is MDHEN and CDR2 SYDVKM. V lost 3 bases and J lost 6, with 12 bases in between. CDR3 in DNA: TGTGCCAGCAGTTTCAGGGAAGGGCTCGAGCAGTACTTC. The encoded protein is CASSFREGLEQYF.

The DNA for the CDR3 is TGTGCCAGCAGTTATGACGGGAATGAAAAACTGTTTTTT. Protein product: CASSYDGNEKLFF. The V call is TRBV6-2 or TRBV6-3, the J call TRBJ1-4; D unresolved. CDR1 is MNHEY and CDR2 is SVGEGT in the germline V gene. The CDR3 totals 13 residues. V was shortened by 3 bases and J by 5 bases, with 7 bases between the two germline ends.

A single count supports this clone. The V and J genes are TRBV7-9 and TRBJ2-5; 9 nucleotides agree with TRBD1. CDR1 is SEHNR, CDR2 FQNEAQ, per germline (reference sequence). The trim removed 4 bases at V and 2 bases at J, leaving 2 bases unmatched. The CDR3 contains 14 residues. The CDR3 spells CASSYGQGQETQYF. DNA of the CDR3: TGTGCCAGCAGCTATGGACAGGGGCAAGAGACCCAGTACTTC.

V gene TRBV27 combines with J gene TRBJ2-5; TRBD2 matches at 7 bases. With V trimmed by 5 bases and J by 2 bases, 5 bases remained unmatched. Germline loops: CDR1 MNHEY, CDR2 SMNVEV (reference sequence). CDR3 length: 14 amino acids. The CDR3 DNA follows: TGTGCCAGCAGTCACCGGGGGGAGCAAGAGACCCAGTACTTC. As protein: CASSHRGEQETQYF.

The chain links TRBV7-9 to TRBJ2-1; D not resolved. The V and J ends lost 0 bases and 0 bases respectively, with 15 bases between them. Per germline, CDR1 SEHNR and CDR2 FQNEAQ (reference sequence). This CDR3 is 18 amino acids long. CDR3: CASSLAAREPSSYNEQFF. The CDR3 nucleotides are TGTGCCAGCAGCTTAGCGGCTCGAGAACCTAGCTCCTACAATGAGCAGTTCTTC.

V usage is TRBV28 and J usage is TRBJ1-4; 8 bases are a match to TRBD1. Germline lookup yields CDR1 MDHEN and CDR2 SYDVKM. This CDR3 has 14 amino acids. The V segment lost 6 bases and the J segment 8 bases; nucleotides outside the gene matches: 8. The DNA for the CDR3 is TGTGCCAGCAGGGCCTCGACAGGGGAGGAAAAACTGTTTTTT. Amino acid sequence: CASRASTGEEKLFF.

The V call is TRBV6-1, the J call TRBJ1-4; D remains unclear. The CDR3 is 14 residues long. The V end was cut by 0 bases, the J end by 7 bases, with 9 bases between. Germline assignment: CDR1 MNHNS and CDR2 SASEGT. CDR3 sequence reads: CASSEAFGGEKLFF. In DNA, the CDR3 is TGTGCCAGCAGTGAAGCTTTTGGCGGTGAAAAACTGTTTTTT.

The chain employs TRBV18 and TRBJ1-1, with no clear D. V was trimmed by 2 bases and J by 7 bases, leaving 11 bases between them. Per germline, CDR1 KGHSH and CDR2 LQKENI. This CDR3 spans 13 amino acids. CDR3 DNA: TGTGCCAGCTCACCAGGGTTGAGGGATGAAGCTTTCTTT. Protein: CASSPGLRDEAFF.

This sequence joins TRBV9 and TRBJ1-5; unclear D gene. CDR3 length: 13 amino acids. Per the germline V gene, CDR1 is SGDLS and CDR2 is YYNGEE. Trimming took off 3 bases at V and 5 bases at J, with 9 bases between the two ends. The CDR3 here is CASSGGVDQPQHF. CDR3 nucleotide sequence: TGTGCCAGCAGCGGCGGGGTCGATCAGCCCCAGCATTTT.

The CDR3 region has the DNA TGTGCCAGCGACAGAGAAAACTATGGCTACACCTTC. It specifies CASDRENYGYTF. The chain recombines TRBV2 with TRBJ1-2, with D possibly being TRBD1 (5 bases). CDR1 SNHLY and CDR2 FYNNEI come from the germline V gene. V was cut by 8 bases and J by 2 bases, with 9 bases left in between. CDR3 length equals 12 residues.

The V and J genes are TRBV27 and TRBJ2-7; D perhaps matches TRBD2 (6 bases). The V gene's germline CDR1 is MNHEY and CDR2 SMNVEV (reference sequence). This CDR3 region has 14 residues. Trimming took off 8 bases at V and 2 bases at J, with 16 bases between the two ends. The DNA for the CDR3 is TGTGCCAGCGCCGAGGGACTTCGCCCCTACGAGCAGTACTTC. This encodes CASAEGLRPYEQYF.

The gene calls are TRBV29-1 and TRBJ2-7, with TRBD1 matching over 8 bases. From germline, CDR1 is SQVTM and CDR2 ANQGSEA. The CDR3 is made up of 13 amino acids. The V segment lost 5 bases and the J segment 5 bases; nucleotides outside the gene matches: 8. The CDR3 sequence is CSVPRSDRDEQYF. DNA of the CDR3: TGCAGCGTTCCTAGATCGGACAGGGACGAGCAGTACTTC.

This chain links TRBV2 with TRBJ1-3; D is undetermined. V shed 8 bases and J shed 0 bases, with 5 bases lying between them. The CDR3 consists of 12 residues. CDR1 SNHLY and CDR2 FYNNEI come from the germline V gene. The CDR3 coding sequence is TGTGCCAGCGGGGACTCTGGAAACACCATATATTTT. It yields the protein CASGDSGNTIYF.

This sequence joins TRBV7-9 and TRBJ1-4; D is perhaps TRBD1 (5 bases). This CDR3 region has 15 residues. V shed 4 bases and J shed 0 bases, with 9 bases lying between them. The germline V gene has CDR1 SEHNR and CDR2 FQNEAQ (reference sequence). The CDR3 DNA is TGTGCCAGCAGCTCAGGACAAGCAACTAATGAAAAACTGTTTTTT. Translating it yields CASSSGQATNEKLFF.

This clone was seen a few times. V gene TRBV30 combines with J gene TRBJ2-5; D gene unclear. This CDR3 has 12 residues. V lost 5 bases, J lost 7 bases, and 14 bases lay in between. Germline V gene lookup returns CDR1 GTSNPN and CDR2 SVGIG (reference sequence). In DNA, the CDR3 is TGTGCCTGGGATAGGGTTGCCGGGACCCAGTACTTC. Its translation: CAWDRVAGTQYF.

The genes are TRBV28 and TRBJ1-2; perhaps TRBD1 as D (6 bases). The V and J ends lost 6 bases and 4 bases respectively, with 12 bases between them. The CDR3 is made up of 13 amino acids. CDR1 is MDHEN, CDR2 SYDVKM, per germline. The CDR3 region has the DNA TGTGCCAGCAGATCAACAGGGTTCTATGGCTACACCTTC. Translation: CASRSTGFYGYTF.

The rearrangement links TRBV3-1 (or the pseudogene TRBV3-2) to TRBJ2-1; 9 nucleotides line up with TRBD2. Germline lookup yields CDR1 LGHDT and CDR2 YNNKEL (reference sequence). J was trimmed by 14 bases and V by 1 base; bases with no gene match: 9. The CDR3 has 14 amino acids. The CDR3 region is CASSQGVSGRLEFF. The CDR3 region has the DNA TGTGCCAGCAGCCAAGGGGTTAGCGGGAGATTAGAGTTCTTC.

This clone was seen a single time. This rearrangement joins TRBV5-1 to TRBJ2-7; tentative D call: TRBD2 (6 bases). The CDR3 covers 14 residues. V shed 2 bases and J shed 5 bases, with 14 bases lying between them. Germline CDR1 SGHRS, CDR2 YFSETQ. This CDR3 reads CASSFAAGKDEQYF. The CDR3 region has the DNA TGCGCCAGCAGCTTCGCGGCGGGAAAGGACGAGCAGTACTTC.

CDR3 DNA: TGCGCCACCCAATCAGGGGGCGAGGGCTACACCTTC. Encoded protein: CATQSGGEGYTF. The J gene is TRBJ1-2, the V gene TRBV10-2, with 8 bases matching TRBD1. V trimming: 10 bases; J trimming: 8 bases; junction bases outside the gene matches: 9. Germline CDR1 WSHSY, CDR2 SAAADI. This CDR3 has 12 residues.

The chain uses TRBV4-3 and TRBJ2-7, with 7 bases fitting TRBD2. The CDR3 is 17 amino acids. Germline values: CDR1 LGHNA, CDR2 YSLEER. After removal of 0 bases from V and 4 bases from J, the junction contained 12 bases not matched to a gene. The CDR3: CASSQDFSPGGSYEQYF. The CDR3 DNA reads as TGCGCCAGCAGCCAAGATTTTTCTCCGGGCGGGAGTTACGAGCAGTACTTC.

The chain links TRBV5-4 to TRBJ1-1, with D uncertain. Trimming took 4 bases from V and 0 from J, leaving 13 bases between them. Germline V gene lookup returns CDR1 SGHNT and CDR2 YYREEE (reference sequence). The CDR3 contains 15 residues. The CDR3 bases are TGTGCCAGCAGCCACAACCTCAATATGAACACTGAAGCTTTCTTT. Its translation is CASSHNLNMNTEAFF.

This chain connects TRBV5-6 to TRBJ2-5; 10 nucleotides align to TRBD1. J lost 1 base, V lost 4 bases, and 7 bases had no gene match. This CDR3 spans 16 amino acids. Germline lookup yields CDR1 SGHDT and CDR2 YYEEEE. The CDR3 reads CASSPRQGAAQETQYF. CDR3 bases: TGTGCCAGCAGCCCGAGACAGGGGGCGGCCCAAGAGACCCAGTACTTC.

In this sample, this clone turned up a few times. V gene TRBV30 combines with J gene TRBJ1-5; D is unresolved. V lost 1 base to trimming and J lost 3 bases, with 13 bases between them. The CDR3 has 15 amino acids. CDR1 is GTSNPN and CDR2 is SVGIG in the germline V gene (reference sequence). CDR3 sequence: CAWSALDGLNQPQHF. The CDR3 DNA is TGTGCCTGGAGTGCACTGGACGGTCTCAATCAGCCCCAGCATTTT.

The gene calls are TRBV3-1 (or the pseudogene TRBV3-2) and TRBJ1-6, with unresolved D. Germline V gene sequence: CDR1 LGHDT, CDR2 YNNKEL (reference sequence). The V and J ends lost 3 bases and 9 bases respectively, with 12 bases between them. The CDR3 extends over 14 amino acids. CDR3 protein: CASSQYYRGSPLHF. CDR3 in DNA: TGTGCCAGCAGCCAGTACTACAGAGGTTCACCCCTCCACTTT.

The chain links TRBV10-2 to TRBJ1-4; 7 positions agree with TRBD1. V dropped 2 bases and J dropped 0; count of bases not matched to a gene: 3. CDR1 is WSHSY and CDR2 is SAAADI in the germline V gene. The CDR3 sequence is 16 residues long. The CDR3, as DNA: TGCGCCAGCAGTGAGGAGGGGGCTGCAACTAATGAAAAACTGTTTTTT. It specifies CASSEEGAATNEKLFF.

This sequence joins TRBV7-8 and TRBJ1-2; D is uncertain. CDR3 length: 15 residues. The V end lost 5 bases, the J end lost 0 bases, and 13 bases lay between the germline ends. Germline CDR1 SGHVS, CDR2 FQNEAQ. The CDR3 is CASSPFYYTNYGYTF. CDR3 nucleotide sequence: TGTGCCAGCAGCCCATTTTACTACACTAACTATGGCTACACCTTC.

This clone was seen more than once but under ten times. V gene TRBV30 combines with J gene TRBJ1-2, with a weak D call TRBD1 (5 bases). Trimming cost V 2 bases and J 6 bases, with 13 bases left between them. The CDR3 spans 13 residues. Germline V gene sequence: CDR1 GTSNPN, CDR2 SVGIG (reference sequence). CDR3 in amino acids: CAWSPGTYNGYTF. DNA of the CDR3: TGTGCCTGGAGTCCGGGGACTTATAATGGCTACACCTTC.

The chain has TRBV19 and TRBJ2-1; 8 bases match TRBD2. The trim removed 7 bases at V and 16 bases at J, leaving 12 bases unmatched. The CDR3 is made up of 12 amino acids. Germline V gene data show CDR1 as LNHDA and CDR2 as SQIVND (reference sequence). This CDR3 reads CASKGPGTSTFF. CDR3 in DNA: TGTGCCAGTAAGGGCCCTGGGACTAGTACATTCTTC.

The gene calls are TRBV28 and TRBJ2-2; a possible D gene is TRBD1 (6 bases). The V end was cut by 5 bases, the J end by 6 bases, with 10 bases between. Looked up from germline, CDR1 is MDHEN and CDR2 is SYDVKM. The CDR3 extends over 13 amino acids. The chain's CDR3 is CASSPRTAGELFF. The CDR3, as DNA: TGTGCCAGCAGTCCGAGGACAGCCGGGGAGCTGTTTTTT.